This record covers a single TCR beta chain. Its target antigen remains unknown. Base qualities were left out, and no much larger clone turns up one base away. The CDR3 contains 16 residues, cysteine and phenylalanine counted. Only the CDR3 portion is preserved as DNA: 48 bases, with reading frame beginning at the first base. Via the germline V gene (reference sequence), CDR1 is DFQATT and CDR2 SNEGSKA. Clipping removes 5 bases from V and 4 bases from J, with 16 as the unmatched junction base count. Taken with the paper, the label for treatment or condition translates to: live attenuated yellow fever vaccine strain. At each blood-draw timepoint, two biological replicates of bulk PBMCs were collected. A standard Ficoll-Paque protocol was used to isolate PBMCs from peripheral blood. RNA was extracted with TriZol from bulk PBMCs, CD4 and CD8 fractions, and dextramer-positive and dextramer-negative fractions.

The source of the sample is a study of T cells after yellow fever vaccination (dated by TCRdb to the late 2010s). Background for the entire study: The SMART-Seq v4 Ultra Low Input RNA kit was used to prepare libraries from fractions with low cell numbers. Bulk TCR alpha and beta repertoires were sequenced longitudinally to track T-cell clones before and after primary and booster YFV17D yellow fever vaccination. Blood samples were taken at several timepoints before and after primary and secondary immunization, and bulk PBMC replicates and cell subsets were isolated. Two healthy male donors made up the cohort, one aged 18 to 29 years and the other aged 30 to 40 years.

TCR cDNA was made using 5'RACE template switching, a step that added a universal primer site and unique molecular identifiers. Priming of cDNA synthesis was performed from both the TCR alpha and TCR beta constant segments. Library amplification used two PCR steps, and the second PCR step added sample barcodes and sequencing adapters. Sequencing of the libraries was done on either Illumina HiSeq 2500 (2x100 bp) or NovaSeq (2x150 bp). Processing in the source paper ran as follows. Reads were demultiplexed and collapsed into UMI consensus sequences with MIGEC, and V(D)J alignment was performed with MiXCR. Vaccine-responding clonotypes were identified with edgeR using replicate PBMC samples, with FDR below 0.01 and a log2 fold change above 5 up to day 15 being required. Each bulk clonotype was labeled CD4 or CD8 based on which sequenced repertoire, CD4 or CD8, contained the clonotype at higher abundance. The public reads were reanalyzed by TCRdb: fastp trimming at Q25, MiXCR alignment, in-frame beta chains only. Merged by CDR3 protein, the rows form single entries marked with the most common genes and DNA. TCRdb's processing, not the study's, gives the V and J calls here. The sample table lists some 600,000 distinct CDR3 sequences, 9% to 15% of them with a count of one. The ten largest make up under 15% of the sample.

General findings and caveats noted by the study authors: A small fraction of clonotypes appeared in both the CD4 and CD8 compartments, likely as a result of convergent recombination. Computational filtering was needed because FACS-sorted repertoires could contain abundant contaminating clonotypes from the bulk population. Because the study included only a couple of donors, the extent to which the findings can be generalized is limited. After the booster, most of the clones that had expanded following primary vaccination were detected again (almost 98% of CD4 and 80% to 90% of CD8), which suggests that memory was broadly maintained. Compared with the primary T-cell response, the secondary T-cell response was faster but weaker, reaching its peak on day 5 rather than on day 15.

Sequenced here: PBMCs, sampled on the day of the yellow fever booster vaccination. This chain is built from TRBV20-1 and TRBJ1-2, with 7 bases matching TRBD1. The receptor was isolated from a man between 25 and 39 years old who received the YFV17D yellow fever vaccine. For the CDR3, the sequence is CSADRDRSSVTYGYTF. The nucleotide sequence is TGCAGTGCTGACCGGGACAGAAGTTCAGTTACCTATGGCTACACCTTC.